This T cell receptor (beta chain) derives from a study of cytomegalovirus exposure and HLA in healthy donors. Germline CDR1 reads MNHNS; CDR2 reads SASEGT. Trimming left V 5 bases short and J 0 bases short, with 11 bases between. The CDR3 is 14 residues long. A multiplex PCR was run with 60 Vbeta primers and 13 Jbeta primers. The protocol was immunoSEQ multiplex PCR, while the TCRdb copy is restricted to in-frame clones and leaves out a portion. Among fewer than 150,000 clones listed, over 70% were seen once. Concerning this clone itself: The antigen is unknown.

General study findings and limits: Many donors shared some public TCRs, even though most TCR sequences were rare.

Material: PBMCs. The TCR originated in a woman aged 50 to 60 in good health and CMV-seropositive. The chain employs TRBV6-1 and TRBJ2-7; D unclear. The CDR3 DNA reads as TGTGCCAGCAGTATTTCCCCGAGCTCCTACGAGCAGTACTTC. Its protein is CASSISPSSYEQYF.